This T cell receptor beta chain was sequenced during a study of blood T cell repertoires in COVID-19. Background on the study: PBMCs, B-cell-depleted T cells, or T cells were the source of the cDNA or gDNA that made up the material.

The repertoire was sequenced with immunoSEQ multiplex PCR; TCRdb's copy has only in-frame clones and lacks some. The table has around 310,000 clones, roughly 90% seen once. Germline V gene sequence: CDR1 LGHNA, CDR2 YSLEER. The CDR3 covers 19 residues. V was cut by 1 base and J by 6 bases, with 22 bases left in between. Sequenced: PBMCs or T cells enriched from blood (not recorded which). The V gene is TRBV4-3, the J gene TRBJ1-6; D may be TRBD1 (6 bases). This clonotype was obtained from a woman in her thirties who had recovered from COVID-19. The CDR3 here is CASSQVGPGTGLGNSPLHF. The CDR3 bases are TGCGCCAGCAGCCAAGTAGGCCCGGGAACAGGGTTGGGTAATTCACCCCTCCACTTT.